Listed here are 19 T cell receptor beta chains from one sample, sequenced in a study of cytomegalovirus exposure and HLA in healthy donors. PCR used 60 Vbeta primers and 13 Jbeta primers. The assay was immunoSEQ multiplex PCR, and TCRdb's table has in-frame clones only and misses some. There are more than 100,000 clones in the sample; 80% occur only once, and 1% lies in the top ten. Sequences were obtained from PBMCs. All receptors derive from a man between 35 and 55 years old in good health and CMV-seronegative.

This clone showed up just once. Additional DNA sequences in this sample encode the identical CDR3. The rearrangement uses TRBV7-2 and TRBJ1-2; 7 nucleotides match TRBD1. V shed 5 bases, J shed 2 bases, and the junction held 2 bases outside the gene matches. The CDR3 extends over 13 amino acids. Per germline, CDR1 SGHTA and CDR2 FQGNSA. Here the CDR3 reads CASSLQGNYGYTF. The DNA for the CDR3 is TGTGCCAGCAGCCTACAGGGGAACTATGGCTACACCTTC. The full variable domain, with the rest looked up from reference TRBV7-2 and TRBJ1-2, is GAGVSQSPSNKVTEKGKDVELRCDPISGHTALYWYRQSLGQGLEFLIYFQGNSAPDKSGLPSDRFSAERTGGSVSTLTIQRTQQEDSAVYLCASSLQGNYGYTFGSGTRLTVV.

This clone has only one observation. The genes are TRBV5-1 and TRBJ1-4; 8 bases are a match to TRBD1. CDR1 is SGHRS and CDR2 is YFSETQ in the germline V gene. The CDR3 runs 15 residues. Trimming removed 5 bases from V and 8 bases from J; junction bases left unmatched: 11. The CDR3 spells CASRDDRGFAEKLFF. The CDR3 DNA sequence: TGCGCCAGCAGGGACGACAGGGGATTTGCGGAAAAACTGTTTTTT.

The chain is built from TRBV14 and TRBJ2-2; 8 nucleotides match TRBD2. Losses at the gene ends were 4 bases for V and 0 bases for J; bases not matched to a gene: 4. This CDR3 is 16 amino acids long. Germline V gene sequence: CDR1 SGHDN, CDR2 FVKESK. CDR3 sequence reads: CASSPPGLANTGELFF. The CDR3 bases are TGTGCCAGCAGCCCTCCGGGACTAGCGAACACCGGGGAGCTGTTTTTT.

The CDR3 DNA follows: TGTGCCAGCAGCTTGAGCTCAGGGTCTAATGAAAAACTGTTTTTT. Translated, it gives CASSLSSGSNEKLFF. This sequence joins TRBV5-4 and TRBJ1-4, with D perhaps matching TRBD1 (5 bases). Germline V CDR1 and CDR2: SGHNT, YYREEE (reference sequence). V lost 1 base, J lost 3 bases, and 10 bases lay in between. The CDR3 totals 15 residues. Combining the CDR3 with reference TRBV5-4 and TRBJ1-4 gives the whole variable domain ETGVTQSPTHLIKTRGQQVTLRCSSQSGHNTVSWYQQALGQGPQFIFQYYREEENGRGNFPPRFSGLQFPNYSSELNVNALELDDSALYLCASSLSSGSNEKLFFGSGTQLSVL.

The J gene is TRBJ1-1, the V gene TRBV7-2; D call uncertain. This CDR3 is built from 14 residues. V was pared by 1 base and J by 6 bases, with 12 bases between. Germline CDR1 reads SGHTA; CDR2 reads FQGNSA. CDR3 loop: CASSLVTVAAEAFF. CDR3 DNA: TGTGCCAGCAGCTTAGTAACGGTGGCGGCTGAAGCTTTCTTT.

This chain connects TRBV7-9 to TRBJ2-2; tentative D call: TRBD2 (5 bases). Per the germline V gene, CDR1 is SEHNR and CDR2 is FQNEAQ (reference sequence). The CDR3 has 16 residues. The V end was cut by 1 base, the J end by 1 base, with 10 bases between. CDR3 sequence: CASSLGRTVNTGELFF. For the CDR3, the DNA is TGTGCCAGCAGCTTAGGGAGGACTGTGAACACCGGGGAGCTGTTTTTT.

The rearrangement links TRBV30 to TRBJ1-5, with D unresolved. The germline V gene encodes CDR1 GTSNPN and CDR2 SVGIG (reference sequence). The CDR3 contains 14 residues. Trimming cost V 3 bases and J 1 base, with 10 bases left between them. CDR3 region: CAWRGPGSNQPQHF. CDR3 coding DNA: TGTGCCTGGAGAGGGCCGGGAAGCAATCAGCCCCAGCATTTT.

The chain carries TRBV5-4 and TRBJ2-7, with D tentatively TRBD2 (7 bases). The CDR3 has 13 amino acids. Trimming removed 4 bases at V and 7 bases at J, with 15 bases between. Germline V lookup: CDR1 SGHNT, CDR2 YYREEE (reference sequence). The CDR3 DNA reads TGTGCCAGCAGCCGGGACACCGGGGGGGAGCAGTACTTC. Translated, it gives CASSRDTGGEQYF.

V gene TRBV11-2 combines with J gene TRBJ1-6; D unresolved. CDR1 and CDR2 (germline): SGHAT, FQNNGV. The CDR3 length is 15 residues. Between the trimmed V and J ends, which lost 4 bases and 7 bases, there was a span of 14 bases. In nucleotides, the CDR3 is TGTGCCAGCAGCTCCCGGGAGTTTAAAAATTCACCCCTCCACTTT. Amino acid sequence: CASSSREFKNSPLHF. The variable domain in full, with the rest retrieved from reference TRBV11-2 and TRBJ1-6, is EAGVAQSPRYKIIEKRQSVAFWCNPISGHATLYWYQQILGQGPKLLIQFQNNGVVDDSQLPKDRFSAERLKGVDSTLKIQPAKLEDSAVYLCASSSREFKNSPLHFGNGTRLTVT.

The rearrangement links TRBV7-2 to TRBJ2-1, with 10 bases that match TRBD2. The V gene end was trimmed by 4 bases and the J gene end by 9 bases; junction bases not matched to a gene: 12. CDR1 and CDR2 from the germline V gene are SGHTA and FQGNSA. The CDR3 consists of 16 residues. The CDR3 protein is CASSSQGPSGSFEQFF. In nucleotides, the CDR3 is TGTGCCAGCAGCTCGCAAGGGCCTAGCGGGAGCTTTGAGCAGTTCTTC.

The genes are TRBV28 and TRBJ1-1; weak D call: TRBD1 (6 bases). CDR3 length equals 13 residues. V lost 2 bases and J lost 7, with 11 bases in between. Looked up from germline, CDR1 is MDHEN and CDR2 is SYDVKM. The DNA of the CDR3 is TGTGCCAGCAGTTTAGGGGGCCGTAGTGAAGCTTTCTTT. It specifies CASSLGGRSEAFF.

The chain couples TRBV18 to TRBJ1-2, with D maybe TRBD1 (6 bases). V lost 8 bases, J lost 3 bases, and 13 bases lay in between. CDR1 and CDR2 from the germline V gene are KGHSH and LQKENI. The CDR3 contains 13 residues. The CDR3 sequence is CASQTGPDYGYTF. Written as DNA, the CDR3 is TGTGCCAGCCAGACAGGCCCTGACTATGGCTACACCTTC. Full variable domain (outside the CDR3, taken from reference TRBV18 and TRBJ1-2): NAGVMQNPRHLVRRRGQEARLRCSPMKGHSHVYWYRQLPEEGLKFMVYLQKENIIDESGMPKERFSAEFPKEGPSILRIQQVVRGDSAAYFCASQTGPDYGYTFGSGTRLTVV.

The chain links TRBV10-1 to TRBJ2-1, with TRBD2 matching 8 bases. CDR1 is WNHNN, CDR2 SYGVQD, per germline (reference sequence). The junction had 12 bases not matched to a gene; V was cut back by 3 bases and J by 5 bases. CDR3 length equals 17 residues. CDR3 DNA sequence: TGCGCCAGCAGTGATTTCCTCGTCGGCGGGGGGAACAATGAGCAGTTCTTC. Translating gives CASSDFLVGGGNNEQFF.

V gene TRBV6-5 combines with J gene TRBJ2-1, with TRBD2 as a possible D gene (6 bases). The CDR3 extends over 13 amino acids. Germline CDR1 and CDR2: MNHEY and SVGAGI. V lost 8 bases to trimming and J lost 0 bases, with 8 bases between them. The CDR3 nucleotides are TGTGCCAGCGGGCGGGACTCCTACAATGAGCAGTTCTTC. Translating gives CASGRDSYNEQFF.

This rearrangement joins TRBV5-1 to TRBJ2-3; D unresolved. With 0 bases removed from V and 5 bases from J, the gap between germline ends came to 7 bases. The CDR3 loop spans 13 amino acids. Germline values: CDR1 SGHRS, CDR2 YFSETQ. The CDR3, as DNA: TGCGCCAGCAGCTTGGGAGCAGGAGATACGCAGTATTTT. This codes for CASSLGAGDTQYF.

The chain carries TRBV5-1 and TRBJ2-5; 9 bases match TRBD1. V trimming: 6 bases; J trimming: 5 bases; junction bases outside the gene matches: 11. The CDR3 consists of 15 residues. Germline lookup yields CDR1 SGHRS and CDR2 YFSETQ. CDR3 nucleotides: TGCGCCAGCACCCAAACCACAGGGGGCGCGGAGACCCAGTACTTC. Protein sequence: CASTQTTGGAETQYF.

In nucleotides, the CDR3 is TGCGCCAGCAGCTTGTCCGGGACAGGGGGCTACGAGCAGTACTTC. Translation gives CASSLSGTGGYEQYF. The rearrangement uses TRBV5-1 and TRBJ2-7, with 11 bases matching TRBD1. The germline CDR1 and CDR2 sequences are SGHRS and YFSETQ. The CDR3 sequence is 15 residues long. The ends lost 1 base at V and 3 bases at J; junction bases unmatched: 3.

The J gene is TRBJ2-3, the V gene TRBV6-5; 8 nucleotides agree with TRBD2. Germline V gene data show CDR1 as MNHEY and CDR2 as SVGAGI. The CDR3 is 14 residues long. V shed 6 bases and J 6 bases; nucleotides not matched to a gene: 8. The CDR3: CASRRRLARDTQYF. Here the CDR3 DNA reads TGTGCCAGCAGACGACGACTAGCGAGGGATACGCAGTATTTT.

The rearrangement joins TRBV2 to TRBJ1-5; TRBD1 might be the D (5 bases). Trimming cost V 3 bases and J 4 bases, with 10 bases left between them. Looked up from germline, CDR1 is SNHLY and CDR2 is FYNNEI. The CDR3 loop spans 14 amino acids. CDR3 sequence (DNA): TGTGCCAGCAGTGAGATACAGGAGAATCAGCCCCAGCATTTT. Encoded protein: CASSEIQENQPQHF.